The T cell receptor (beta chain) under discussion was sequenced for a study of T cell clonality in common variable immunodeficiency. Findings and caveats of the study: CVID subjects shared fewer TCRbeta clones than healthy controls did. Links between repertoire features and CVID complications were heterogeneity-limited. CVID subjects had higher TCRbeta clonality than healthy controls, most marked in about a third. Fewer deletions and N-nucleotide insertions were reportedly seen in common variable immunodeficiency TCR beta sequences.

There are a few counts of this clone. The antigen is unknown. The read comes to an end 3 residues before the CDR3 does, leaving the germline J gene to fill in the end. The sample holds other DNA sequences that translate to the same CDR3. The CDR3 has 15 amino acids. Germline loops: CDR1 LNHDA, CDR2 SQIVND (reference sequence). The V and J ends lost 5 bases and 7 bases respectively, with 17 bases between them. TCRdb keeps only in-frame clones here, not all; method: immunoSEQ multiplex PCR. Observed in the sample are approximately 12,000 clones, none of them singletons. This receptor was identified in a human donor with common variable immunodeficiency. This chain links TRBV19 with TRBJ1-4, with D possibly being TRBD1 (5 bases). The sample consisted of peripheral blood mononuclear cells. The CDR3 is CASSPGQVYGEKLFF. The covered CDR3 bases are TGTGCCAGTAGTCCCGGACAAGTCTATGGTGAAAAA.